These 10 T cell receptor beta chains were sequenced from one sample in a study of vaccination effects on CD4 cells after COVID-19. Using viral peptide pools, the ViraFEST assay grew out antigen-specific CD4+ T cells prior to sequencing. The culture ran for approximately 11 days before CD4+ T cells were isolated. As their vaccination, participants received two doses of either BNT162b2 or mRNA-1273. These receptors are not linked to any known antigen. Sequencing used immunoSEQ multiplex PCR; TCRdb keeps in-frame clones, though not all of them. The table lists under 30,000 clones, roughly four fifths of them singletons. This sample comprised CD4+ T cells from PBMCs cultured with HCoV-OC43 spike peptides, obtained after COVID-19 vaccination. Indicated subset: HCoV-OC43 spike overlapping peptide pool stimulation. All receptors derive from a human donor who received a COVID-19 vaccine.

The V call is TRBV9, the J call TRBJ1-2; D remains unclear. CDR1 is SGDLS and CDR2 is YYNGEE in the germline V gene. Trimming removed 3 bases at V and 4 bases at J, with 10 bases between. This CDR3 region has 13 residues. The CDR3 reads CASSASFLYGYTF. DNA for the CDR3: TGTGCCAGCAGCGCCTCCTTCCTCTATGGCTACACCTTC.

The CDR3 nucleotides are TGTGCCAGCAGTCACAGCCTACTAGTGGGCAGCTCCTACGAGCAGTACTTC. Translating gives CASSHSLLVGSSYEQYF. This rearrangement joins TRBV6-6 to TRBJ2-7; TRBD2 might be the D (5 bases). V lost 5 bases to trimming and J lost 0 bases, with 20 bases between them. CDR3 size: 17 residues. Germline loops: CDR1 MNHNY, CDR2 SVGAGI (reference sequence).

The CDR3, as DNA: TGTGCCAGCAGTGGGGACAGTAACTATGGCTACACCTTC. Encoded protein: CASSGDSNYGYTF. This chain connects TRBV2 to TRBJ1-2; 7 positions match TRBD1. Per the germline V gene, CDR1 is SNHLY and CDR2 is FYNNEI. The CDR3 is 13 amino acids. The V segment lost 4 bases and the J segment 1 base; nucleotides outside the gene matches: 0. Using reference TRBV2 and TRBJ1-2 for the parts outside the CDR3, the full variable domain is EPEVTQTPSHQVTQMGQEVILRCVPISNHLYFYWYRQILGQKVEFLVSFYNNEISEKSEIFDDQFSVERPDGSNFTLKIRSTKLEDSAMYFCASSGDSNYGYTFGSGTRLTVV.

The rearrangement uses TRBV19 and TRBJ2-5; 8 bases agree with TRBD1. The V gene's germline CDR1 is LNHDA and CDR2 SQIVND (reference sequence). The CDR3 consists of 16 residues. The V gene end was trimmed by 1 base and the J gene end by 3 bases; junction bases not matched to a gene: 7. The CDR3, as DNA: TGTGCCAGTAGTATAGTCTTAATGGGACAGGAAGAGACCCAGTACTTC. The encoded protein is CASSIVLMGQEETQYF.

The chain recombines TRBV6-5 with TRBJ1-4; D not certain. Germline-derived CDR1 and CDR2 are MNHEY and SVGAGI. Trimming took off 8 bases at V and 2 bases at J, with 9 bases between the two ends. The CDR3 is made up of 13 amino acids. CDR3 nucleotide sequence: TGTGCCAGCTTAAGAGGGACTAATGAAAAACTGTTTTTT. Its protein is CASLRGTNEKLFF.

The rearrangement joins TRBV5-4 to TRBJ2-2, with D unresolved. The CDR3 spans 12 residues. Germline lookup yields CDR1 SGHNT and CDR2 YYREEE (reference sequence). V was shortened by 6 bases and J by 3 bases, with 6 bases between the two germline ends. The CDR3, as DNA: TGTGCCAGCAATTGGGACACCGGGGAGCTGTTTTTT. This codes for CASNWDTGELFF. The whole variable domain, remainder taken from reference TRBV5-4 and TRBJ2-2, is ETGVTQSPTHLIKTRGQQVTLRCSSQSGHNTVSWYQQALGQGPQFIFQYYREEENGRGNFPPRFSGLQFPNYSSELNVNALELDDSALYLCASNWDTGELFFGEGSRLTVL.

The CDR3 protein is CASSPVPNYGYTF. The DNA for the CDR3 is TGTGCCAGCTCACCAGTCCCCAACTATGGCTACACCTTC. J is TRBJ1-2 and V is TRBV18; D ambiguous. V was trimmed by 2 bases and J by 2 bases, leaving 6 bases between them. Looked up from germline, CDR1 is KGHSH and CDR2 is LQKENI. The CDR3 has 13 residues.

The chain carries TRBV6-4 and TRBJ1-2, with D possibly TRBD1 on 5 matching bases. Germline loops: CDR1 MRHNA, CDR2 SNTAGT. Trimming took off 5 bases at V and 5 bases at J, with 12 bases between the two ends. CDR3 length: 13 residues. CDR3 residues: CASSHGTEYGYTF. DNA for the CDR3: TGTGCCAGCAGTCACGGGACGGAATATGGCTACACCTTC.

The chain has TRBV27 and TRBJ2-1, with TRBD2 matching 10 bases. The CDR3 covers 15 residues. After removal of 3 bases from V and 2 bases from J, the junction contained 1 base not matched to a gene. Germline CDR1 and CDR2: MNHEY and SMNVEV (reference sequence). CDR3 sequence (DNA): TGTGCCAGCAGTTTCGGGACTAGCGCCTACAATGAGCAGTTCTTC. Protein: CASSFGTSAYNEQFF.

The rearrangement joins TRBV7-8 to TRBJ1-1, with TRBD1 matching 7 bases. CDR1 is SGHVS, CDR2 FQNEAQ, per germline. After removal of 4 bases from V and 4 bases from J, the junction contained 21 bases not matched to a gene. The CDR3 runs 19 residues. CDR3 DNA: TGTGCCAGCAGCTCATTACAAACCCAACACAGGGGATTAGGCACTGAAGCTTTCTTT. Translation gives CASSSLQTQHRGLGTEAFF. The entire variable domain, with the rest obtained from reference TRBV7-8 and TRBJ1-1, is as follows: GAGVSQSPRYKVAKRGQDVALRCDPISGHVSLFWYQQALGQGPEFLTYFQNEAQLDKSGLPSDRFFAERPEGSVSTLKIQRTQQEDSAVYLCASSSLQTQHRGLGTEAFFGQGTRLTVV.